What follows are 30 T cell receptor beta chains derived from one specimen sequenced in a study of control samples from healthy donors and cancer patients. Sequenced by immunoSEQ multiplex PCR; TCRdb stores in-frame clones only, minus some. The data hold about 98,000 clones, with around 82% observed a single time. The sequenced material came from blood. These receptors all stem from a man aged 55 to 70 in good health.

The chain is built from TRBV2 and TRBJ2-1, with 13 bases that match TRBD2. CDR1 is SNHLY and CDR2 is FYNNEI in the germline V gene. The CDR3 is 14 residues long. Germline trimming cut 6 bases from V and 7 bases from J; bases unmatched to any gene: 3. The CDR3 DNA reads as TGTGCCAGCAGAGGACTAGCGGGAGTGAATGAGCAGTTCTTC. The encoded protein is CASRGLAGVNEQFF. Looking up the rest from reference TRBV2 and TRBJ2-1 gives the full variable domain: EPEVTQTPSHQVTQMGQEVILRCVPISNHLYFYWYRQILGQKVEFLVSFYNNEISEKSEIFDDQFSVERPDGSNFTLKIRSTKLEDSAMYFCASRGLAGVNEQFFGPGTRLTVL.

V is TRBV24-1 and J is TRBJ2-3, with D possibly being TRBD1 or TRBD2 (6 bases each). Trimming stripped 4 bases from V and 4 bases from J, with 20 bases between. CDR1 is KGHDR, CDR2 SFDVKD, per germline. The CDR3 covers 17 residues. The CDR3 loop is CATSEPRLGGLPDTQYF. The DNA of the CDR3 is TGTGCCACCAGTGAACCTCGACTAGGGGGACTCCCAGATACGCAGTATTTT.

The rearrangement uses TRBV5-1 and TRBJ2-2; D is perhaps TRBD1 (6 bases). Germline CDR1 is SGHRS and CDR2 is YFSETQ. The CDR3 consists of 16 residues. V was cut by 0 bases and J by 7 bases, with 16 bases left in between. CDR3 in DNA: TGCGCCAGCAGCTTGGATGGTGGGCAGGGGCACGGGGAGCTGTTTTTT. It encodes CASSLDGGQGHGELFF. The full variable domain, rest sourced from reference TRBV5-1 and TRBJ2-2, is KAGVTQTPRYLIKTRGQQVTLSCSPISGHRSVSWYQQTPGQGLQFLFEYFSETQRNKGNFPGRFSGRQFSNSRSEMNVSTLELGDSALYLCASSLDGGQGHGELFFGEGSRLTVL.

This sequence joins TRBV18 and TRBJ2-3; TRBD2 aligns across 13 bases. Germline trimming cut 4 bases from V and 1 base from J; bases unmatched to any gene: 8. Germline V CDR1 and CDR2: KGHSH, LQKENI. There are 18 residues in the CDR3. The CDR3 loop reads CASSQTGTSGTGTDTQYF. For the CDR3, the DNA is TGTGCCAGCTCACAGACCGGGACTAGCGGGACCGGCACAGATACGCAGTATTTT.

The chain links TRBV7-8 to TRBJ1-5; tentative D call: TRBD1 (5 bases). CDR3 size: 14 residues. Germline V gives CDR1 SGHVS, CDR2 FQNEAQ. V gave up 5 bases and J gave up 5 bases, with 13 bases separating them. The CDR3 coding sequence is TGTGCCAGCAGCCCCCGGGGGTTGGATCAGCCCCAGCATTTT. Its protein is CASSPRGLDQPQHF.

This rearrangement joins TRBV5-1 to TRBJ2-1, with TRBD1 matching over 9 bases. J gave up 2 bases and V 4 bases, and 4 bases lay outside the gene matches. The CDR3 is 15 amino acids. The germline V gene encodes CDR1 SGHRS and CDR2 YFSETQ. The CDR3 spells CASSLRDRAYNEQFF. For the CDR3, the DNA is TGCGCCAGCAGCCTCCGGGACAGGGCCTACAATGAGCAGTTCTTC.

The chain uses TRBV28 and TRBJ2-7, with 9 bases identical to TRBD1. Germline V gene lookup returns CDR1 MDHEN and CDR2 SYDVKM. The V and J ends lost 5 bases and 3 bases, in that order; junction bases with no gene match: 8. This CDR3 is built from 15 residues. CDR3 amino acids: CASSPPQGAFYEQYF. The CDR3, as DNA: TGTGCCAGCAGTCCACCACAGGGGGCTTTCTACGAGCAGTACTTC.

The chain carries TRBV5-4 and TRBJ1-5, with D maybe TRBD1 (6 bases). V lost 4 bases and J lost 11, with 16 bases in between. This CDR3 is 13 amino acids long. Germline V gene lookup returns CDR1 SGHNT and CDR2 YYREEE (reference sequence). CDR3 protein: CASSADRTGAQHF. The CDR3 DNA reads TGTGCCAGCAGCGCAGACAGGACGGGGGCCCAGCATTTT.

The V call is TRBV6-4, the J call TRBJ2-1, with 10 bases matching TRBD2. The CDR3 spans 16 residues. Unmatched junction bases numbered 7, after V lost 2 bases and J lost 6 bases. CDR1 is MRHNA and CDR2 is SNTAGT in the germline V gene. CDR3 sequence: CASSDRGSGRPNEQFF. The CDR3 nucleotides are TGTGCCAGCAGTGACAGGGGTAGCGGGAGGCCCAATGAGCAGTTCTTC.

This clone was counted a few times. This chain's CDR3 is CASSPEKISSYEQYF. The CDR3 region has the DNA TGTGCCAGCAGCCCAGAAAAGATCAGCTCCTACGAGCAGTACTTC. J is TRBJ2-7 and V is TRBV7-8; D unresolved. V was pared by 5 bases and J by 0 bases, with 14 bases between. Germline V gene lookup returns CDR1 SGHVS and CDR2 FQNEAQ. There are 15 residues in the CDR3.

This chain links TRBV7-8 with TRBJ1-2, with TRBD1 identical over 9 bases. The ends lost 2 bases at V and 2 bases at J; junction bases unmatched: 3. Germline loops: CDR1 SGHVS, CDR2 FQNEAQ. The CDR3 is 15 amino acids. The DNA for the CDR3 is TGTGCCAGCAGCTTAACGGGACAGGGAAACTATGGCTACACCTTC. It translates to CASSLTGQGNYGYTF.

This sequence joins TRBV2 and TRBJ2-5; D is uncertain. The CDR3 sequence is 14 residues long. From germline, CDR1 is SNHLY and CDR2 FYNNEI. Trimming removed 4 bases from V and 5 bases from J, with 14 bases in between. The chain's CDR3 is CASSVNIQTETQYF. CDR3 DNA sequence: TGTGCCAGCAGTGTAAACATTCAAACCGAGACCCAGTACTTC.

This sequence joins TRBV19 and TRBJ1-5; 10 nucleotides match TRBD1. CDR1 is LNHDA and CDR2 is SQIVND in the germline V gene (reference sequence). V shed 1 base, J shed 3 bases, and the junction held 3 bases outside the gene matches. The CDR3 has 16 residues. This CDR3 reads CASSIGTGGTNQPQHF. CDR3 coding DNA: TGTGCCAGTAGTATAGGGACAGGGGGAACCAATCAGCCCCAGCATTTT. Based on the CDR3 plus reference TRBV19 and TRBJ1-5, the full variable domain is DGGITQSPKYLFRKEGQNVTLSCEQNLNHDAMYWYRQDPGQGLRLIYYSQIVNDFQKGDIAEGYSVSREKKESFPLTVTSAQKNPTAFYLCASSIGTGGTNQPQHFGDGTRLSIL.

CDR3 DNA: TGCGCCAGCAGCTCCTCCGGAGCTCACACAGATACGCAGTATTTT. Its protein product is CASSSSGAHTDTQYF. The chain recombines TRBV5-1 with TRBJ2-3; D is unclear. V lost 3 bases to trimming and J lost 2 bases, with 13 bases between them. Per germline, CDR1 SGHRS and CDR2 YFSETQ. The CDR3 runs to 15 residues.

In this sample, this clone turned up once. One junction end disagrees with the germline gene, perhaps due to a read error. The chain recombines TRBV7-7 with TRBJ2-7; TRBD1 matches 9 bases. The germline V gene has CDR1 SSHAT and CDR2 FNYEAQ (reference sequence). CDR3 length: 15 amino acids. The CDR3 coding sequence is TGTGCTAGCAGCCCCGGGACAGGGATTGGCTACGAGCAGTACTTC. Translated: CASSPGTGIGYEQYF.

V and J are TRBV7-6 and TRBJ1-5; D is undetermined. Germline loops: CDR1 SGHVS, CDR2 FNYEAQ. The CDR3 totals 15 residues. Trimming stripped 5 bases from V and 0 bases from J, with 11 bases between. The CDR3 loop reads CASSPPMYSNQPQHF. Here the CDR3 DNA reads TGTGCCAGCAGCCCCCCCATGTATAGCAATCAGCCCCAGCATTTT.

V usage is TRBV6-2 or TRBV6-3 and J usage is TRBJ2-3, with TRBD2 matching 7 bases. This CDR3 is 15 amino acids long. The ends lost 0 bases at V and 5 bases at J; junction bases unmatched: 5. CDR1 MNHEY and CDR2 SVGEGT come from the germline V gene. CDR3 bases: TGTGCCAGCAGTTACTCTTCGCGGGAGCTAGATACGCAGTATTTT. Translation gives CASSYSSRELDTQYF.

This clone turned up a few times. The V gene is TRBV19, the J gene TRBJ1-1; 11 positions agree with TRBD1. The CDR3 extends over 14 amino acids. With 6 bases clipped from V and 5 bases from J, the junction kept 5 bases outside the gene matches. Germline assignment: CDR1 LNHDA and CDR2 SQIVND (reference sequence). CDR3: CASRQDRGRTEAFF. In DNA form, the CDR3 reads TGTGCCAGTAGGCAGGACAGGGGGCGGACTGAAGCTTTCTTT. The whole variable domain, filled in from reference TRBV19 and TRBJ1-1, reads DGGITQSPKYLFRKEGQNVTLSCEQNLNHDAMYWYRQDPGQGLRLIYYSQIVNDFQKGDIAEGYSVSREKKESFPLTVTSAQKNPTAFYLCASRQDRGRTEAFFGQGTRLTVV.

This chain's CDR3 is CASSQGGTNEKLFF. As DNA, the CDR3 is TGCGCCAGCAGCCAGGGGGGGACTAATGAAAAACTGTTTTTT. The V call is TRBV5-1, the J call TRBJ1-4; 7 nucleotides align to TRBD1. The CDR3 has 14 amino acids. V shed 4 bases, J shed 2 bases, and the junction held 2 bases outside the gene matches. Germline CDR1 SGHRS, CDR2 YFSETQ. Drawing the rest from reference TRBV5-1 and TRBJ1-4, the complete variable domain is KAGVTQTPRYLIKTRGQQVTLSCSPISGHRSVSWYQQTPGQGLQFLFEYFSETQRNKGNFPGRFSGRQFSNSRSEMNVSTLELGDSALYLCASSQGGTNEKLFFGSGTQLSVL.

The chain is built from TRBV2 and TRBJ2-5; 7 nucleotides align to TRBD1. Trimming removed 2 bases from V and 4 bases from J; junction bases left unmatched: 7. CDR1 is SNHLY, CDR2 FYNNEI, per germline. The CDR3 is made up of 15 amino acids. The CDR3: CASSETGAVGETQYF. CDR3 DNA sequence: TGTGCCAGCAGTGAAACAGGGGCGGTGGGAGAGACCCAGTACTTC.

The V and J genes are TRBV4-1 and TRBJ1-1, with D hard to call. V was trimmed by 2 bases and J by 1 base, leaving 14 bases between them. CDR1 is MGHRA, CDR2 YSYEKL, per germline. The CDR3 sequence is 16 residues long. The CDR3 spells CASSQSGIGGNTEAFF. CDR3 sequence (DNA): TGCGCCAGCAGCCAATCGGGAATCGGCGGGAACACTGAAGCTTTCTTT.

In DNA form, the CDR3 reads TGTGCCAGCAGCTTATCGGCAGGGGCCATGAACACTGAAGCTTTCTTT. Translated, it gives CASSLSAGAMNTEAFF. This chain uses TRBV7-6 with TRBJ1-1; perhaps TRBD1 as D (6 bases). Trimming took off 2 bases at V and 0 bases at J, with 13 bases between the two ends. CDR3 length equals 16 residues. Germline V gene sequence: CDR1 SGHVS, CDR2 FNYEAQ. The complete variable domain, with remaining parts taken from reference TRBV7-6 and TRBJ1-1, reads GAGVSQSPRYKVTKRGQDVALRCDPISGHVSLYWYRQALGQGPEFLTYFNYEAQQDKSGLPNDRFSAERPEGSISTLTIQRTEQRDSAMYRCASSLSAGAMNTEAFFGQGTRLTVV.

This clone was detected only a few times. The chain recombines TRBV5-1 with TRBJ2-7, with a possible D match to TRBD1 (6 bases). The ends were cut back, 2 bases at V and 3 bases at J, with 21 bases in the middle. From germline, CDR1 is SGHRS and CDR2 YFSETQ. This CDR3 has 17 amino acids. The DNA of the CDR3 is TGCGCCAGCAGCTTTGGTCCGAGTGACAGGTTGTTCTACGAGCAGTACTTC. Translation gives CASSFGPSDRLFYEQYF.

The chain couples TRBV4-1 to TRBJ2-7, with TRBD2 matching over 9 bases. Germline V gene lookup returns CDR1 MGHRA and CDR2 YSYEKL. This CDR3 contains 18 residues. The ends lost 0 bases at V and 1 base at J; junction bases unmatched: 10. The CDR3: CASSQDLGSGSFSYEQYF. CDR3 bases: TGCGCCAGCAGCCAAGACCTAGGTAGCGGGAGTTTTTCCTACGAGCAGTACTTC.

Regarding this clone: Mismatch with germline at one junction end may stem from a read error. V and J are TRBV30 and TRBJ2-7, with D maybe TRBD1 (5 bases). This CDR3 has 13 amino acids. Per germline, CDR1 GTSNPN and CDR2 SVGIG (reference sequence). The CDR3 nucleotides are TGTGTCTGGAGTGTAGACAGAACCTACGAGCAGTACTTC. Translating gives CVWSVDRTYEQYF. The full variable domain, completed using reference TRBV30 and TRBJ2-7, is SQTIHQWPATLVQPVGSPLSLECTVEGTSNPNLYWYRQAAGRGLQLLFYSVGIGQISSEVPQNLSASRPQDRQFILSSKKLLLSDSGFYLCVWSVDRTYEQYFGPGTRLTVT.

The chain has TRBV20-1 and TRBJ1-5, with TRBD1 identical over 8 bases. The ends lost 3 bases at V and 4 bases at J; junction bases unmatched: 5. The CDR3 extends over 14 amino acids. Germline-derived CDR1 and CDR2 are DFQATT and SNEGSKA (reference sequence). The CDR3 coding sequence is TGCAGTGCTAGTCTCGGACAGGGTAATCAGCCCCAGCATTTT. This encodes CSASLGQGNQPQHF.

V gene TRBV28 combines with J gene TRBJ2-3, with TRBD2 matching 9 bases. V trimming: 0 bases; J trimming: 0 bases; junction bases outside the gene matches: 1. This CDR3 contains 16 residues. Germline lookup yields CDR1 MDHEN and CDR2 SYDVKM. The CDR3 DNA is TGTGCCAGCAGTTTATGGGCGGGAGGGAGCACAGATACGCAGTATTTT. It is translated as CASSLWAGGSTDTQYF.

This clone was seen a single time. This chain uses TRBV5-1 with TRBJ2-5; possibly TRBD1 for D (6 bases). V shed 6 bases and J shed 5 bases, with 17 bases lying between them. CDR1 and CDR2 from the germline V gene are SGHRS and YFSETQ. The CDR3 is 14 residues long. The chain's CDR3 is CASIPNPGVETQYF. The CDR3 DNA is TGCGCCAGCATCCCGAACCCAGGGGTTGAGACCCAGTACTTC.

In its sample, this clone was seen once. The rearrangement joins TRBV3-1 (or the pseudogene TRBV3-2) to TRBJ2-7, with 8 bases that match TRBD1. Germline V gives CDR1 LGHDT, CDR2 YNNKEL (reference sequence). This CDR3 has 15 amino acids. Trimming removed 1 base from V and 5 bases from J; junction bases left unmatched: 7. CDR3 residues: CASSQGTGYGDEQYF. The DNA for the CDR3 is TGTGCCAGCAGCCAAGGGACAGGGTACGGGGACGAGCAGTACTTC.

The CDR3 nucleotides are TGTGCCAGCAGCCCCCCTCCACCGGGACTAGCGGGAGGGAATGAGCAGTTCTTC. Translated: CASSPPPPGLAGGNEQFF. The J gene is TRBJ2-1, the V gene TRBV7-6, with TRBD2 identical over 16 bases. J gave up 7 bases and V 5 bases, and 11 bases lay outside the gene matches. The CDR3 spans 18 residues. Germline CDR1 SGHVS, CDR2 FNYEAQ.